This T cell receptor beta chain was found in a study of molecular identifiers for immune sequencing clone quantification. Study in general: Split five ways in replicates, RNA from approximately 20,000 or 98,000 naive CD8 cells had four portions sequenced.

Trimming cost V 2 bases and J 13 bases; bases outside gene matches: 15. The CDR3 is made up of 15 amino acids. Germline V gene lookup returns CDR1 MNHEY and CDR2 SMNVEV (reference sequence). Study observations and caveats: Spiked Jurkat TCR RNA equivalent to one cell reportedly surfaced among over 850,000 naive cells.

With regard to this clonotype: Its antigen is unidentified.

The bulk TCR libraries were made with methods described before and with listed TCR primers. Via MiXCR, TCRdb re-called the PCR reads, giving one row per CDR3 protein. The sample has more than 450,000 distinct CDR3 sequences, about a fifth seen once. The chain joins TRBV27 to TRBJ2-7; 9 bases agree with TRBD2. The sample taken for sequencing was naive CD8+ T cells from blood, with Jurkat cell RNA spiked in. Noted subset: FACS-sorted CD8+CD4-CCR7+CD45RA+ naive T cells. The sequence derives from a human donor in good health. Some libraries in this study had Jurkat cell RNA spiked in. This CDR3 reads CASSLRAGGYYERYF. DNA for the CDR3: TGTGCCAGCAGTTTAAGGGCGGGAGGGTACTACGAGCGCTACTTC.